These T cell receptor beta chains were read from a single sample in a study of T cells after yellow fever vaccination. TCRdb itself ran the 5' RACE reads through MiXCR, one entry per CDR3 protein. The top ten hold 3.2% of the sample, which has some 240,000 distinct CDR3 sequences, roughly 3% seen once. The sample in question was CD4+ T cells sorted from PBMCs, obtained 10 days after the yellow fever booster vaccination. Source of these receptors: a man aged 18 to 35 who received the YFV17D yellow fever vaccine. CDR3s include the opening cysteine and the closing phenylalanine or tryptophan. Each record gives: J gene, clone size, V gene, D gene, CDR3 DNA, CDR3 protein. The D gene is left open where the match is weak. The size of a clone is reported for some rows only, either as once, few or many, or as a class for expanded clones.

j_gene: TRBJ1-6
abundance: few
v_gene: TRBV7-9
d_gene: TRBD1
CDR3nt: TGTGCCAGCAGCCCGATCGGCACAGGGGTTCATTCACCCCTCCACTTT
CDR3aa: CASSPIGTGVHSPLHF

j_gene: TRBJ2-5
abundance: .
v_gene: TRBV7-2
d_gene: .
CDR3nt: TGTGCCAGCAGCTTAGCCTTGGTGCCAGGGGAGACCCAGTACTTC
CDR3aa: CASSLALVPGETQYF

j_gene: TRBJ1-5
abundance: .
v_gene: TRBV10-2
d_gene: TRBD1
CDR3nt: TGCGCCGGAGGGACAGGGAATCAGCCCCAGCATTTT
CDR3aa: CAGGTGNQPQHF

j_gene: TRBJ1-2
abundance: few
v_gene: TRBV7-8
d_gene: .
CDR3nt: TGTGCCAGCAGCTTAGGCCCGAACTCCTATGGCTACACCTTC
CDR3aa: CASSLGPNSYGYTF

j_gene: TRBJ2-1
abundance: many
v_gene: TRBV5-1
d_gene: .
CDR3nt: TGCGCCAGCAGCTTGGGGGCGGGGGCTAGCTACAATGAGCAGTTCTTC
CDR3aa: CASSLGAGASYNEQFF

j_gene: TRBJ2-3
abundance: many
v_gene: TRBV24-1
d_gene: TRBD1
CDR3nt: TGTGCCACCAGTGACTCCGGGACAGGGGGAGATACGCAGTATTTT
CDR3aa: CATSDSGTGGDTQYF

j_gene: TRBJ1-1
abundance: few
v_gene: TRBV21-1
d_gene: .
CDR3nt: TGTGCCAGCAGCAAACTTCCCCTTCGGGGGGCTCCGAACACTGAAGCTTTCTTT
CDR3aa: CASSKLPLRGAPNTEAFF

j_gene: TRBJ1-5
abundance: many
v_gene: TRBV28
d_gene: TRBD1
CDR3nt: TGTGCCAGCAGTTTATTTCGTTATCCCATTAAGGGGGCGGGTCAGCCCCAGCATTTT
CDR3aa: CASSLFRYPIKGAGQPQHF

j_gene: TRBJ2-7
abundance: .
v_gene: TRBV3-1
d_gene: .
CDR3nt: TGTGCCAGCAGCCAACTGGGTGGCGAGCAGTACTTC
CDR3aa: CASSQLGGEQYF

j_gene: TRBJ2-1
abundance: many
v_gene: TRBV2
d_gene: TRBD2
CDR3nt: TGTGCCAGCGACGGCGGAGCTAGCGGGGTCTTTGGTGAGCAGTTCTTC
CDR3aa: CASDGGASGVFGEQFF

j_gene: TRBJ2-5
abundance: many
v_gene: TRBV7-2
d_gene: TRBD1
CDR3nt: TGTGCCAGCAGCCCACAGGGGTCCCAAGAGACCCAGTACTTC
CDR3aa: CASSPQGSQETQYF

j_gene: TRBJ1-2
abundance: many
v_gene: TRBV4-3
d_gene: .
CDR3nt: TGCGCCAGCAGCCAGGACGGGCCAGAGGGCTACACCTTC
CDR3aa: CASSQDGPEGYTF

j_gene: TRBJ2-5
abundance: many
v_gene: TRBV5-1
d_gene: .
CDR3nt: TGCGCCAGCAGCTTGAATCCGGGTCCCCGTCGGGAAGAGACCCAGTACTTC
CDR3aa: CASSLNPGPRREETQYF

j_gene: TRBJ2-4
abundance: medium-sized
v_gene: TRBV7-2
d_gene: TRBD2
CDR3nt: TGTGCCAGCAGCAGGGACTACGGGGCCAAAAACATTCAGTACTTC
CDR3aa: CASSRDYGAKNIQYF

j_gene: TRBJ2-3
abundance: many
v_gene: TRBV5-6
d_gene: .
CDR3nt: TGTGCCAGCAGCTCCCTAGGGGCTGGCGCAGATACGCAGTATTTT
CDR3aa: CASSSLGAGADTQYF

j_gene: TRBJ1-1
abundance: .
v_gene: TRBV11-3
d_gene: TRBD1
CDR3nt: TGTGCCAGCAGCTTAGAGCCCACAGGGGGCACTGAAGCTTTCTTT
CDR3aa: CASSLEPTGGTEAFF

j_gene: TRBJ2-5
abundance: .
v_gene: TRBV4-2
d_gene: TRBD2
CDR3nt: TGTGCCAGCAGCCAAGAGGGACTAGCGGGCCAAGAGACCCAGTACTTC
CDR3aa: CASSQEGLAGQETQYF

j_gene: TRBJ2-3
abundance: few
v_gene: TRBV12-3/TRBV12-4
d_gene: .
CDR3nt: TGTGCCAGCAGTTTGGGAGCGGTAGATACGCAGTATTTT
CDR3aa: CASSLGAVDTQYF

j_gene: TRBJ1-2
abundance: many
v_gene: TRBV3-1
d_gene: .
CDR3nt: TGTGCCAGCAGCCAAGGAGATGGAGATCACTATGGCTACACCTTC
CDR3aa: CASSQGDGDHYGYTF

j_gene: TRBJ1-6
abundance: many
v_gene: TRBV6-2/TRBV6-3
d_gene: .
CDR3nt: TGTGCCAGCAGGCCCTTCTCCTATAATTCACCCCTCCACTTT
CDR3aa: CASRPFSYNSPLHF

j_gene: TRBJ2-5
abundance: many
v_gene: TRBV7-9
d_gene: .
CDR3nt: TGTGCCAGCAGCTTCCGGGACCAAGAGACCCAGTACTTC
CDR3aa: CASSFRDQETQYF

j_gene: TRBJ2-1
abundance: .
v_gene: TRBV11-3
d_gene: TRBD2
CDR3nt: TGTGCCAGCAGCTTAGATCCGGGACTAGCGGGGCTGGTTGAGCAGTTCTTC
CDR3aa: CASSLDPGLAGLVEQFF

j_gene: TRBJ1-5
abundance: many
v_gene: TRBV5-1
d_gene: .
CDR3nt: TGCGCCAGCAGCTTGGAGAGGGATCAGCCCCAGCATTTT
CDR3aa: CASSLERDQPQHF

j_gene: TRBJ2-5
abundance: .
v_gene: TRBV9
d_gene: .
CDR3nt: TGTGCCAGCAGCGTAGAGCCCTCAGACCAAGAGACCCAGTACTTC
CDR3aa: CASSVEPSDQETQYF

j_gene: TRBJ2-2
abundance: few
v_gene: TRBV3-1
d_gene: .
CDR3nt: TGTGCCAGCAGACCTTCGAACACCGGGGAGCTGTTTTTT
CDR3aa: CASRPSNTGELFF

j_gene: TRBJ2-5
abundance: .
v_gene: TRBV28
d_gene: .
CDR3nt: TGTGCCAGCCGGGGGTACGAGGCGGGGGAGACCCAGTACTTC
CDR3aa: CASRGYEAGETQYF

j_gene: TRBJ1-2
abundance: .
v_gene: TRBV2
d_gene: .
CDR3nt: TGTGCCAGCAGTGAGAGGACAAGCTATGGCTACACCTTC
CDR3aa: CASSERTSYGYTF

j_gene: TRBJ2-5
abundance: few
v_gene: TRBV18
d_gene: .
CDR3nt: TGTGCCAGCTCACCATTAGCGATCCAAGAGACCCAGTACTTC
CDR3aa: CASSPLAIQETQYF

j_gene: TRBJ2-7
abundance: many
v_gene: TRBV5-1
d_gene: TRBD2
CDR3nt: TGCGCCAGCAGCGCCAAACGCGGGGGGACCTACGAGCAGTACTTC
CDR3aa: CASSAKRGGTYEQYF

j_gene: TRBJ2-7
abundance: many
v_gene: TRBV7-8
d_gene: .
CDR3nt: TGTGCCAGCAGCTTATCAGGTGCAAACTCCTACGAGCAGTACTTC
CDR3aa: CASSLSGANSYEQYF

j_gene: TRBJ2-5
abundance: .
v_gene: TRBV10-3
d_gene: .
CDR3nt: TGTGCCATCAGTGGGGGGGAACAAGAGACCCAGTACTTC
CDR3aa: CAISGGEQETQYF

j_gene: TRBJ2-3
abundance: many
v_gene: TRBV29-1
d_gene: .
CDR3nt: TGCAGCGTTCGGGGTACCTCCGCAGATACGCAGTATTTT
CDR3aa: CSVRGTSADTQYF

j_gene: TRBJ2-1
abundance: .
v_gene: TRBV20-1
d_gene: TRBD1
CDR3nt: TGCAGTGCTCTCGGAGGGACAGGGCTTTGGGATGAGCAGTTCTTC
CDR3aa: CSALGGTGLWDEQFF

j_gene: TRBJ2-3
abundance: many
v_gene: TRBV25-1
d_gene: TRBD2
CDR3nt: TGTGCCAGCAGTTCCGGGGGGGGCCGGACAGATACGCAGTATTTT
CDR3aa: CASSSGGGRTDTQYF

j_gene: TRBJ2-5
abundance: .
v_gene: TRBV11-1
d_gene: .
CDR3nt: TGTGCCAGCAGCCTCACAGGCTATGGAGAGACCCAGTACTTC
CDR3aa: CASSLTGYGETQYF

j_gene: TRBJ1-5
abundance: many
v_gene: TRBV7-2
d_gene: .
CDR3nt: TGTGCCAGCAGCAAGGGTGGGGGGGTCAATCAGCCCCAGCATTTT
CDR3aa: CASSKGGGVNQPQHF

j_gene: TRBJ2-7
abundance: few
v_gene: TRBV20-1
d_gene: TRBD2
CDR3nt: TGCAGTGCCAGAGGGGCTAGCGGCTACGAGCAGTACTTC
CDR3aa: CSARGASGYEQYF

j_gene: TRBJ1-3
abundance: .
v_gene: TRBV5-1
d_gene: .
CDR3nt: TGCGCCAGCAGCAACCCCGAAGGTTCCGGAAACACCATATATTTT
CDR3aa: CASSNPEGSGNTIYF

j_gene: TRBJ2-3
abundance: few
v_gene: TRBV3-1
d_gene: .
CDR3nt: TGTGCCAGCAGCCAGATAGCGACCGCGCAGTATTTT
CDR3aa: CASSQIATAQYF

j_gene: TRBJ2-3
abundance: .
v_gene: TRBV12-3/TRBV12-4
d_gene: .
CDR3nt: TGTGCCAGCAGTATCCCCCAATGGGGGCGGACAGATACGCAGTATTTT
CDR3aa: CASSIPQWGRTDTQYF

j_gene: TRBJ1-2
abundance: many
v_gene: TRBV19
d_gene: .
CDR3nt: TGTGCCAGTAAGCGTGGAGACACGCGCGGCTACACCTTC
CDR3aa: CASKRGDTRGYTF

j_gene: TRBJ1-3
abundance: few
v_gene: TRBV29-1
d_gene: TRBD1
CDR3nt: TGCAGCGCCCTGCGGGGGACAGACTCTGGAAACACCATATATTTT
CDR3aa: CSALRGTDSGNTIYF

j_gene: TRBJ2-1
abundance: .
v_gene: TRBV18
d_gene: TRBD1
CDR3nt: TGTGCCAGCTCACCCCGGGGGGGACAGGGGTACAATGAGCAGTTCTTC
CDR3aa: CASSPRGGQGYNEQFF

j_gene: TRBJ2-5
abundance: many
v_gene: TRBV7-8
d_gene: TRBD1
CDR3nt: TGTGCCAGCAGCGCATACAGGGGCCAAGAGACCCAGTACTTC
CDR3aa: CASSAYRGQETQYF

j_gene: TRBJ1-5
abundance: .
v_gene: TRBV6-5
d_gene: .
CDR3nt: TGTGCCAGTTCCAGGGAATGGGATCAGCCCCAGCATTTT
CDR3aa: CASSREWDQPQHF

j_gene: TRBJ2-5
abundance: many
v_gene: TRBV5-6
d_gene: .
CDR3nt: TGTGCCAGCAGCCTCCGGCGGGGACGGGAGACCCAGTACTTC
CDR3aa: CASSLRRGRETQYF